This TCR beta chain is drawn from a study of blood T cell repertoires in COVID-19 (dated by TCRdb to 2020 to 2022). About the full investigation: Samples from collaborators originated in the United States, Italy and Spain and spanned both the acute and convalescent phases of COVID-19. The material from the prospective study consisted of cDNA or gDNA derived from T cells, B-cell-depleted T cells, or PBMCs. Subjects who had been exposed to COVID-19, were actively infected with it, or had recovered from it provided the deeply sampled blood TCRbeta repertoires that made up the dataset. A freely available public database, intended as a resource for researchers studying the immune response to SARS-CoV-2, is where the repertoires were released. The samples were drawn from two sources: the first 160 participants of the ongoing ImmuneRACE study, and over 1,000 subjects contributed by 6 global collaborators. Nearly every sample came with metadata listing a de-identified subject ID, COVID-19 status, age in years and sex. HLA class I and class II types, where available, came from metadata supplied by the sample provider rather than from assay-based typing.

Beyond this particular receptor, the publication reports: Clinical and demographic metadata were provided uncurated, with the amount varying by source and participant.

TCRbeta CDR3 regions were amplified from genomic DNA by means of the immunoSEQ Assay, a bias-controlled multiplex PCR. Under the source paper's analysis protocol: The number of nucleated cells in each sample was estimated from the amplification of reference gene primers within the assay. To quantify the absolute abundance of each unique TCRbeta CDR3 rearrangement, sequence reads were collapsed and filtered. For each sample, productive Simpson clonality was calculated as the square root of Simpson's diversity index over productive rearrangements. Held by TCRdb, this immuneACCESS table contains in-frame sequences only and omits some clones. Under half of the omission traces to an unresolved V gene where checked; the cause of the rest is unknown. D and trimming were read from the DNA, whereas the V and J calls and clone size are those reported in that table. The sample contains tens of thousands of clones, more than 80% of them found a single time. The ten largest clones take up 15% to 20% of the sample.

The collaborating institutions used their own protocols to collect whole blood in K2EDTA tubes. For TCRbeta analysis, collaborators shipped samples as frozen whole blood, isolated PBMCs, or DNA extracted from either of those sample types. Between the V and J ends, shortened by 4 bases and 5 bases respectively, the junction contains 18 bases. According to the germline V gene (reference sequence), CDR1 reads LNHDA and CDR2 reads SQIVND. The CDR3 numbers 16 residues from cysteine through phenylalanine. The sequence is cut down to CDR3 DNA, 48 bases in frame from base 1. Notes on this clone: What this receptor recognizes is not known. No much larger clone is present one base from it, and per-base qualities are unavailable.

What was sequenced was peripheral blood. The clonotype comes from a man older than 75 with acute or convalescent COVID-19. In this chain, TRBV19 is recombined with TRBJ1-5; a tentative D call is TRBD1 (6 bases match). The sequenced DNA is TGTGCCAGTAGTAGGGCGACAGGAGGAGGCGATCAGCCCCAGCATTTT. It translates as CASSRATGGGDQPQHF. The full variable domain, completed from the reference TRBV19 and TRBJ1-5 proteins outside the CDR3, reads DGGITQSPKYLFRKEGQNVTLSCEQNLNHDAMYWYRQDPGQGLRLIYYSQIVNDFQKGDIAEGYSVSREKKESFPLTVTSAQKNPTAFYLCASSRATGGGDQPQHFGDGTRLSIL.